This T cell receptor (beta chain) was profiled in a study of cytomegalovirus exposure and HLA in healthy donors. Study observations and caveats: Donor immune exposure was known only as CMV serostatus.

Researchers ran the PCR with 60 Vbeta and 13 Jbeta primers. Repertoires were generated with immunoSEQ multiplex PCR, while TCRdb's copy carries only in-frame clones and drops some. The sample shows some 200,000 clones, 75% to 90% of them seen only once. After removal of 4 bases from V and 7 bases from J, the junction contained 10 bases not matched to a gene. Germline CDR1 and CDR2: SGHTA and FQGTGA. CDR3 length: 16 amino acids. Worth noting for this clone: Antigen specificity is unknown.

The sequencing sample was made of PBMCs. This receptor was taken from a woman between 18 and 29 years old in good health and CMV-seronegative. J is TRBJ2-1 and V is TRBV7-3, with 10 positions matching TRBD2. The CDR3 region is CASSSRTSGAGNEQFF. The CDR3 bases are TGTGCCAGCAGCTCTAGGACTAGCGGAGCAGGGAATGAGCAGTTCTTC.